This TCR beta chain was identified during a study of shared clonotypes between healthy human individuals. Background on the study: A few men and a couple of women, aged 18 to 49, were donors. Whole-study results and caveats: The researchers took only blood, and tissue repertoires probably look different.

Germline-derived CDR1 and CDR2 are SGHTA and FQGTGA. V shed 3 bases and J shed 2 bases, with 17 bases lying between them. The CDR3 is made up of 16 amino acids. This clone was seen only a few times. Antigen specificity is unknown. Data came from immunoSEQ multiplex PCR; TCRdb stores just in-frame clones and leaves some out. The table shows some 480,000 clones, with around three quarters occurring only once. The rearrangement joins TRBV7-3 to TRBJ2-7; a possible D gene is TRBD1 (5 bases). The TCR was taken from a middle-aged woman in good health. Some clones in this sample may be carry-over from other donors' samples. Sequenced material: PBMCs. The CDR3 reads CASSFPQQGMTYEQYF. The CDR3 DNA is TGTGCCAGCAGCTTCCCGCAGCAGGGAATGACCTACGAGCAGTACTTC.